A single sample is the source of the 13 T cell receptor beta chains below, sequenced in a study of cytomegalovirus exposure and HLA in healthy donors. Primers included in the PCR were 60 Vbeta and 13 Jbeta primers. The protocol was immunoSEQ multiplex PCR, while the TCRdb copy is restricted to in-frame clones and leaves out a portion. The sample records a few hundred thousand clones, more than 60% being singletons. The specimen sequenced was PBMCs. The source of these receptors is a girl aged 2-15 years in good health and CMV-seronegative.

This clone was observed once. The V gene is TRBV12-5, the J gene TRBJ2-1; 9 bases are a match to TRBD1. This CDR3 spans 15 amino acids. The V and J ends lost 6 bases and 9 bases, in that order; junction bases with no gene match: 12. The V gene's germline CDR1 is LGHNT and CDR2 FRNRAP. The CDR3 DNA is TGTGCTAGTGGCTCCGGACAGGGGCTTTTCGGTGAGCAGTTCTTC. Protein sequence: CASGSGQGLFGEQFF.

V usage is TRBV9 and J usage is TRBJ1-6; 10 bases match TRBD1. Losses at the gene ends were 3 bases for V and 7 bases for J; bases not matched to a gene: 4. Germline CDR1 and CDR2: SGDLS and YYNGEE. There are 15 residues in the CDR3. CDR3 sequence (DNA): TGTGCCAGCAGCGCCGGACAGGGGGTGAATTCACCCCTCCACTTT. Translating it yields CASSAGQGVNSPLHF. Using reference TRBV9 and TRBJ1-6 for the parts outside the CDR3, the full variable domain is DSGVTQTPKHLITATGQRVTLRCSPRSGDLSVYWYQQSLDQGLQFLIQYYNGEERAKGNILERFSAQQFPDLHSELNLSSLELGDSALYFCASSAGQGVNSPLHFGNGTRLTVT.

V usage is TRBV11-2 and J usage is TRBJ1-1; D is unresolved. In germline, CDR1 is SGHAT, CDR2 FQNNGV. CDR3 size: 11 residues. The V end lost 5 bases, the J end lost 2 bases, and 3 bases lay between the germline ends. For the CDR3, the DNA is TGTGCCAGCAGCATAAACACTGAAGCTTTCTTT. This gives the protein CASSINTEAFF.

CDR3 bases: TGCGCCAGCAGCTTGGAAACAGGGCAGGGCACTGAAGCTTTCTTT. Amino acid sequence: CASSLETGQGTEAFF. This chain connects TRBV5-1 to TRBJ1-1; TRBD1 is a possible D gene (6 bases). V lost 0 bases and J 4 bases, leaving 13 bases between the germline ends. The CDR3 has 15 residues. CDR1 and CDR2 (germline): SGHRS, YFSETQ.

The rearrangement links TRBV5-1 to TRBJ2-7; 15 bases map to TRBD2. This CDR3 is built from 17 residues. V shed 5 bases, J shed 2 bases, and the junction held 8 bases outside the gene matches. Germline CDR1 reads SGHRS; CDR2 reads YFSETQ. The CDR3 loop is CASSRTSGRANTYEQYF. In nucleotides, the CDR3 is TGCGCCAGCAGTCGGACTAGCGGGAGGGCCAATACCTACGAGCAGTACTTC.

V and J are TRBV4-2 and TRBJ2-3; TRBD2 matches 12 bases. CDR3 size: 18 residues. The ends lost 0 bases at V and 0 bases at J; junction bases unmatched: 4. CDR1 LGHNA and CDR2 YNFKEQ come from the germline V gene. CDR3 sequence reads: CASSQDRLAGGSTDTQYF. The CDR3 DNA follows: TGTGCCAGCAGCCAAGATAGGCTAGCGGGGGGGAGCACAGATACGCAGTATTTT.

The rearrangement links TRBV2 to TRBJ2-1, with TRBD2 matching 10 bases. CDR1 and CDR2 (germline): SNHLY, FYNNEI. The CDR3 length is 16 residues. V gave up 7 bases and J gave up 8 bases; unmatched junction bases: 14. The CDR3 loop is CASIYSRVAGGDEQFF. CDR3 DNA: TGTGCCAGCATTTACTCGAGGGTAGCGGGAGGCGATGAGCAGTTCTTC.

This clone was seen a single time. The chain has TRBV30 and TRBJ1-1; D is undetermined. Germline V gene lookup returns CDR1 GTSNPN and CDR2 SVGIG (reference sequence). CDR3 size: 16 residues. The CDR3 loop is CVIDAVVGEGNTEAFF. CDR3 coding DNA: TGTGTGATAGACGCCGTAGTCGGGGAGGGGAACACTGAAGCTTTCTTT.

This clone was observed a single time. The CDR3 sequence: CASSPSGVPRPNEQFF. The CDR3 DNA follows: TGCGCCAGCAGCCCCTCCGGAGTCCCGCGGCCCAATGAGCAGTTCTTC. The rearrangement joins TRBV5-1 to TRBJ2-1, with D unclear. Trimming pared 4 bases from V and 6 bases from J, leaving 20 bases between. Germline CDR1 is SGHRS and CDR2 is YFSETQ. The CDR3 loop spans 16 amino acids. The full variable domain, rest sourced from reference TRBV5-1 and TRBJ2-1, is KAGVTQTPRYLIKTRGQQVTLSCSPISGHRSVSWYQQTPGQGLQFLFEYFSETQRNKGNFPGRFSGRQFSNSRSEMNVSTLELGDSALYLCASSPSGVPRPNEQFFGPGTRLTVL.

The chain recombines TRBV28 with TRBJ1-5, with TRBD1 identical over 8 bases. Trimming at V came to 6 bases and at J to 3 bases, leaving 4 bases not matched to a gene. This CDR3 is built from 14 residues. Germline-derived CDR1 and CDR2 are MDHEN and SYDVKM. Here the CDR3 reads CASRQGQVNQPQHF. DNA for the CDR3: TGTGCCAGCAGACAGGGACAGGTCAATCAGCCCCAGCATTTT.

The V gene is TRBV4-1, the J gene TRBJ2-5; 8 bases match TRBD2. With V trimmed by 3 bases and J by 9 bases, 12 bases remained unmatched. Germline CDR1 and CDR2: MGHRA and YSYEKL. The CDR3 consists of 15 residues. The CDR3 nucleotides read TGCGCCAGCAGCCATAGGACTAGCAGTGAGATGGCCCAGTACTTC. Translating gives CASSHRTSSEMAQYF.

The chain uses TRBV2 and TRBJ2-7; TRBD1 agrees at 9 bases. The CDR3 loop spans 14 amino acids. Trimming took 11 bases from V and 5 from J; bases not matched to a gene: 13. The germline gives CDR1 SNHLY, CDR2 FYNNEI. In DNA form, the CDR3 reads TGTGCCGTAGCACCGGGACAGGGACCCCACGAGCAGTACTTC. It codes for CAVAPGQGPHEQYF.

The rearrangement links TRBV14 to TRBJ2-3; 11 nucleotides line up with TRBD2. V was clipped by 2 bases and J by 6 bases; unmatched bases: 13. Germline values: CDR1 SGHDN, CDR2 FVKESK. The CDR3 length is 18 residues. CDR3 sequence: CASSQTTGTSGSADTQYF. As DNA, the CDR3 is TGTGCCAGCAGCCAAACTACCGGGACTAGCGGCTCCGCGGATACGCAGTATTTT.